The rows below give T cell receptor beta chains drawn from one sample of a study of technical replicates of blood from a few donors. Assay: immunoSEQ multiplex PCR; the TCRdb copy retains only in-frame clones and omits some. The table includes about 74,000 clones, roughly 95% detected once. The specimen was T cells isolated from PBMCs. The receptors shown here come from a human donor in good health. Both conserved end residues are part of each CDR3.

j_gene: TRBJ1-1
v_gene: TRBV7-3
CDR3aa: CASSAGGRTEAFF

j_gene: TRBJ2-1
v_gene: TRBV4-1
CDR3aa: CASSQEPRYNEQFF

j_gene: TRBJ2-7
v_gene: TRBV28
CDR3aa: CASLEQGLYEQYF

j_gene: TRBJ2-2
v_gene: TRBV9
CDR3aa: CASSVHRAANTGELFF

j_gene: TRBJ2-7
v_gene: TRBV28
CDR3aa: CASSRLNRGRGYWDYEQYF

j_gene: TRBJ1-1
v_gene: TRBV15
CDR3aa: CATSLGTQTPNTEAFF

j_gene: TRBJ1-1
v_gene: TRBV4-2
CDR3aa: CASSQDGTGDQNTEAFF

j_gene: TRBJ2-1
v_gene: TRBV30
CDR3aa: CAWSPGTGTYNEQFF

j_gene: TRBJ2-7
v_gene: TRBV9
CDR3aa: CASSVGGGSLDF

j_gene: TRBJ1-2
v_gene: TRBV29-1
CDR3aa: CDDRVRSYGYTF

j_gene: TRBJ2-7
v_gene: TRBV7-8
CDR3aa: CASSLALGHTYEQYF

j_gene: TRBJ2-6
v_gene: TRBV5-1
CDR3aa: CASSLLQGATGANVLTF

j_gene: TRBJ1-3
v_gene: TRBV28
CDR3aa: CASSLRGVSGNTIYF

j_gene: TRBJ2-2
v_gene: TRBV25-1
CDR3aa: CASSWGTGGTGELFF

j_gene: TRBJ1-1
v_gene: TRBV11-3
CDR3aa: CASSQGRVSTEAFF

j_gene: TRBJ1-5
v_gene: TRBV19
CDR3aa: CASSMVGTGGQPQHF

j_gene: TRBJ2-2
v_gene: TRBV9
CDR3aa: CASSVLAESGELFF

j_gene: TRBJ1-2
v_gene: TRBV20-1
CDR3aa: CSASGTDGYTF

j_gene: TRBJ1-4
v_gene: TRBV5-6
CDR3aa: CASSLQGTNEKLFF

j_gene: TRBJ2-3
v_gene: TRBV5-1
CDR3aa: CASSLEGVGTDTQYF

j_gene: TRBJ1-1
v_gene: TRBV11-1
CDR3aa: CASSLLESTEAFF

j_gene: TRBJ2-7
v_gene: TRBV5-1
CDR3aa: CASSLVGVLEQYF

j_gene: TRBJ2-1
v_gene: TRBV7-2
CDR3aa: CASSYTRGSGYNEQFF

j_gene: TRBJ1-1
v_gene: TRBV2
CDR3aa: CASSETLQGVFMNTEAFF

j_gene: TRBJ2-7
v_gene: TRBV28
CDR3aa: CASSFSSSYEQYF

j_gene: TRBJ1-5
v_gene: TRBV30
CDR3aa: CAWNYNGNQPQHF

j_gene: TRBJ1-2
v_gene: TRBV15
CDR3aa: CATSSGASFGDYGYTF

j_gene: TRBJ1-5
v_gene: TRBV19
CDR3aa: CASSIGRGPNQPQHF

j_gene: TRBJ2-1
v_gene: TRBV5-1
CDR3aa: CASSLDRSGVDEQFF

j_gene: TRBJ2-1
v_gene: TRBV7-9
CDR3aa: CASSSKGSLAGVWIEQFF

j_gene: TRBJ2-3
v_gene: TRBV9
CDR3aa: CASSVGWDRGNTDTQYF

j_gene: TRBJ2-5
v_gene: TRBV5-1
CDR3aa: CARKSGKETQYF

j_gene: TRBJ2-1
v_gene: TRBV9
CDR3aa: CASSPSGEAYNEQFF

j_gene: TRBJ1-2
v_gene: TRBV27
CDR3aa: CASSHGEGTYGYTF

j_gene: TRBJ2-5
v_gene: TRBV6-1
CDR3aa: CASSGGLAGVAETQYF

j_gene: TRBJ1-2
v_gene: TRBV28
CDR3aa: CASSLNGGYTF

j_gene: TRBJ2-7
v_gene: TRBV19
CDR3aa: CASSRQGANEQYF

j_gene: TRBJ1-5
v_gene: TRBV6-5
CDR3aa: CASSDGQNQPQHF

j_gene: TRBJ1-6
v_gene: TRBV10-3
CDR3aa: CAISGEPGNSPLHF

j_gene: TRBJ1-3
v_gene: TRBV18
CDR3aa: CASSQGEKNTIYF

j_gene: TRBJ1-2
v_gene: TRBV5-4
CDR3aa: CASSSNRDSLYGYTF

j_gene: TRBJ1-2
v_gene: TRBV7-6
CDR3aa: CASSLTGDGYGYTF

j_gene: TRBJ2-2
v_gene: TRBV28
CDR3aa: CASSFRGTGTGELFF

j_gene: TRBJ1-1
v_gene: TRBV6-1
CDR3aa: CASSEAGTGNTEAFF

j_gene: TRBJ1-1
v_gene: TRBV7-3
CDR3aa: CASSPTGGRTEAFF

j_gene: TRBJ1-5
v_gene: TRBV7-6
CDR3aa: CASSLEAGRPQHF

j_gene: TRBJ2-7
v_gene: TRBV5-6
CDR3aa: CASSLGGGSEQYF

j_gene: TRBJ1-2
v_gene: TRBV28
CDR3aa: CASSLYSSGYTF

j_gene: TRBJ2-6
v_gene: TRBV27
CDR3aa: CASSLVGAGGANVLTF

j_gene: TRBJ1-2
v_gene: TRBV19
CDR3aa: CASSQGTGEYYGYTF

j_gene: TRBJ1-2
v_gene: TRBV6-5
CDR3aa: CASSRGGGNYGYTF

j_gene: TRBJ2-1
v_gene: TRBV12-5
CDR3aa: CASGPSGSSYNEQFF

j_gene: TRBJ2-5
v_gene: TRBV7-3
CDR3aa: CASSRASGSQETQYF

j_gene: TRBJ2-7
v_gene: TRBV5-1
CDR3aa: CASSSTGGPYEQYF

j_gene: TRBJ1-1
v_gene: TRBV7-2
CDR3aa: CASSPSYASTEAFF

j_gene: TRBJ1-4
v_gene: TRBV29-1
CDR3aa: CSAGSRELFF

j_gene: TRBJ1-1
v_gene: TRBV29-1
CDR3aa: CSGRPGGMNTEAFF

j_gene: TRBJ2-7
v_gene: TRBV2
CDR3aa: CASTPWGLAFDEQYF

j_gene: TRBJ2-7
v_gene: TRBV7-9
CDR3aa: CASSSTGQPHEQYF